This is a list of T cell receptor beta chains from one sample in a study of CXCR3-negative and CXCR3-positive naive CD8 T cells. TCRdb reprocessed the 5' RACE reads, keeping one entry per CDR3 protein, no DNA. The ten most abundant clones cover more than 12% of a sample with 38,000 or so distinct CDR3 sequences. The sample consisted of memory CD8+ T cells from blood. The origin of the receptors is a human donor in good health. Some clones in this sample may be carry-over from other donors' samples. Both conserved end residues are part of each CDR3. Each record gives: CDR3 protein, J gene, clone size, V gene. Clone size is not always given. Where it is, it says once, few, many or a class for expanded clones.

CDR3aa: CASSFTMSPYNEQFF
j_gene: TRBJ2-1
abundance: -
v_gene: TRBV7-8

CDR3aa: CASSLAGQGENQPQHF
j_gene: TRBJ1-5
abundance: -
v_gene: TRBV7-9

CDR3aa: CSAANRGGTNTEAFF
j_gene: TRBJ1-1
abundance: -
v_gene: TRBV29-1

CDR3aa: CASGGSSLETQYF
j_gene: TRBJ2-5
abundance: -
v_gene: TRBV4-2

CDR3aa: CASSPRPPISSYNEQFF
j_gene: TRBJ2-1
abundance: -
v_gene: TRBV3-1

CDR3aa: CASIPGAATYEQYF
j_gene: TRBJ2-7
abundance: -
v_gene: TRBV28

CDR3aa: CASSLRSTGGEQYF
j_gene: TRBJ2-7
abundance: -
v_gene: TRBV12-3/TRBV12-4

CDR3aa: CASSSPPEDFYTGELFF
j_gene: TRBJ2-2
abundance: -
v_gene: TRBV12-3/TRBV12-4

CDR3aa: CASSQDIGINTGELFF
j_gene: TRBJ2-2
abundance: -
v_gene: TRBV4-3

CDR3aa: CASSFSLFADTQYF
j_gene: TRBJ2-3
abundance: -
v_gene: TRBV28

CDR3aa: CASSLMGYNEQFF
j_gene: TRBJ2-1
abundance: -
v_gene: TRBV28

CDR3aa: CASSYSDTAYNEQFF
j_gene: TRBJ2-1
abundance: -
v_gene: TRBV6-2/TRBV6-3

CDR3aa: CASRAGTDNSPLHF
j_gene: TRBJ1-6
abundance: -
v_gene: TRBV12-3/TRBV12-4

CDR3aa: CASSSHSGRGSDTQYF
j_gene: TRBJ2-3
abundance: -
v_gene: TRBV4-1

CDR3aa: CSPTLGLAATVSYEQYF
j_gene: TRBJ2-7
abundance: -
v_gene: TRBV20-1

CDR3aa: CASSQVNGEQFF
j_gene: TRBJ2-1
abundance: -
v_gene: TRBV14

CDR3aa: CASSQEGRGPEKLFF
j_gene: TRBJ1-4
abundance: -
v_gene: TRBV4-1

CDR3aa: CASSQDLAPYEQYF
j_gene: TRBJ2-7
abundance: -
v_gene: TRBV14

CDR3aa: CSASATDREVEAFF
j_gene: TRBJ1-1
abundance: -
v_gene: TRBV20-1

CDR3aa: CASSLGGREADTQYF
j_gene: TRBJ2-3
abundance: -
v_gene: TRBV5-1

CDR3aa: CASGLIQNTEAFF
j_gene: TRBJ1-1
abundance: -
v_gene: TRBV12-5

CDR3aa: CSVDTGYGYTF
j_gene: TRBJ1-2
abundance: -
v_gene: TRBV29-1

CDR3aa: CASSPAVAPSINEQFF
j_gene: TRBJ2-1
abundance: -
v_gene: TRBV7-6

CDR3aa: CASSQGWGDEQFF
j_gene: TRBJ2-1
abundance: -
v_gene: TRBV13

CDR3aa: CASSFQVYEQYF
j_gene: TRBJ2-7
abundance: -
v_gene: TRBV12-3/TRBV12-4

CDR3aa: CASSQDRRGLGLTQYF
j_gene: TRBJ2-5
abundance: -
v_gene: TRBV4-2

CDR3aa: CASSLGSPDTAGELFF
j_gene: TRBJ2-2
abundance: medium-sized
v_gene: TRBV27

CDR3aa: CARSPGVVELFF
j_gene: TRBJ2-2
abundance: -
v_gene: TRBV7-8

CDR3aa: CASSFLQGEQFF
j_gene: TRBJ2-1
abundance: -
v_gene: TRBV5-4

CDR3aa: CSVISAVGELFF
j_gene: TRBJ2-2
abundance: -
v_gene: TRBV29-1

CDR3aa: CASSGGGATDTQYF
j_gene: TRBJ2-3
abundance: medium-sized
v_gene: TRBV6-4

CDR3aa: CASSQGVTPLGPTDTQYF
j_gene: TRBJ2-3
abundance: -
v_gene: TRBV11-3

CDR3aa: CSATGTGVVGQYF
j_gene: TRBJ2-7
abundance: -
v_gene: TRBV29-1

CDR3aa: CASSARRGGDRINEKLFF
j_gene: TRBJ1-4
abundance: -
v_gene: TRBV9

CDR3aa: CSVPAGGGDIQYF
j_gene: TRBJ2-4
abundance: -
v_gene: TRBV29-1

CDR3aa: CATSRDPGSYEQYF
j_gene: TRBJ2-7
abundance: -
v_gene: TRBV15

CDR3aa: CASEQGATNEKLFF
j_gene: TRBJ1-4
abundance: -
v_gene: TRBV23-1

CDR3aa: CAPGWRGRTSYEQYF
j_gene: TRBJ2-7
abundance: -
v_gene: TRBV2

CDR3aa: CASKDGGPQYF
j_gene: TRBJ2-3
abundance: -
v_gene: TRBV4-2

CDR3aa: CASSSGYSNQPQHF
j_gene: TRBJ1-5
abundance: -
v_gene: TRBV6-2/TRBV6-3

CDR3aa: CASSRGQGLSYEQYF
j_gene: TRBJ2-7
abundance: -
v_gene: TRBV12-3/TRBV12-4

CDR3aa: CASSFVLGREQYF
j_gene: TRBJ2-7
abundance: -
v_gene: TRBV12-3/TRBV12-4

CDR3aa: CSVESRDRDNEQFF
j_gene: TRBJ2-1
abundance: -
v_gene: TRBV29-1

CDR3aa: CSVEEQTLVNTEAFF
j_gene: TRBJ1-1
abundance: -
v_gene: TRBV29-1

CDR3aa: CSARDPRWTYEQYF
j_gene: TRBJ2-7
abundance: -
v_gene: TRBV20-1

CDR3aa: CATSRQTVAKNIQYF
j_gene: TRBJ2-4
abundance: -
v_gene: TRBV15

CDR3aa: CASTEDGELFF
j_gene: TRBJ2-2
abundance: -
v_gene: TRBV6-6

CDR3aa: CSVEGPGLGSGTQYF
j_gene: TRBJ2-3
abundance: -
v_gene: TRBV29-1

CDR3aa: CSASPPTEPYEQYF
j_gene: TRBJ2-7
abundance: -
v_gene: TRBV20-1

CDR3aa: CASSLLGAGGISHTQYF
j_gene: TRBJ2-3
abundance: -
v_gene: TRBV28

CDR3aa: CSVPGVYTDTQYF
j_gene: TRBJ2-3
abundance: -
v_gene: TRBV29-1